The 25 T cell receptor beta chains reported below all come from one sample, sequenced in a study of spatial heterogeneity in lung cancer. Time point given: sample taken at primary tumor resection. Material for sequencing was whole RNA from tumor, nontumor lung or frozen PBMC, left unsorted. TCRdb independently ran MiXCR on the 5' RACE reads; one entry per CDR3 protein. The sample yields some 39,000 distinct CDR3 sequences, approximately 7% seen once. Sample: PBMCs, taken at surgery. These receptors were taken from a female donor with early-stage non-small cell lung cancer.

This clonotype was detected only a few times. The J gene is TRBJ1-2, the V gene TRBV6-1; 9 positions match TRBD1. The germline CDR1 and CDR2 sequences are MNHNS and SASEGT. This CDR3 region has 16 residues. Trimming took 6 bases from V and 4 from J; bases not matched to a gene: 12. The CDR3 DNA follows: TGTGCCAGCAGCCGGACAGGGGACACCTGGGGCTATGGCTACACCTTC. This gives the protein CASSRTGDTWGYGYTF.

J is TRBJ2-5 and V is TRBV5-5, with D tentatively TRBD2 (6 bases). CDR3 length: 16 residues. Germline loops: CDR1 SGHKS, CDR2 YYEKEE (reference sequence). Trimming took off 4 bases at V and 4 bases at J, with 20 bases between the two ends. The CDR3 bases are TGTGCCAGCAGCCTGGGAAGGGTGGCGGGGTCAGAGACCCAGTACTTC. This translates into CASSLGRVAGSETQYF.

This clonotype turned up a few times. The V call is TRBV12-3 or TRBV12-4, the J call TRBJ1-5; TRBD1 is a possible D gene (6 bases). Between the trimmed V and J ends, which lost 5 bases and 1 base, there was a span of 12 bases. This CDR3 contains 15 residues. The chain's CDR3 is CASSPSTGSNQPQHF. The CDR3 DNA follows: TGTGCCAGCAGTCCCAGTACAGGGAGCAATCAGCCCCAGCATTTT.

This sequence joins TRBV10-2 and TRBJ1-5, with a tentative D call TRBD1 (6 bases). In germline, CDR1 is WSHSY, CDR2 SAAADI. The CDR3 length is 15 residues. Trimming cost V 5 bases and J 3 bases, with 14 bases left between them. The CDR3 here is CASSLGGHFNQPQHF. The CDR3 DNA follows: TGCGCCAGCAGTTTAGGGGGACATTTCAATCAGCCCCAGCATTTT.

This clonotype was detected only a few times. Without the conserved terminal phenylalanine or tryptophan, this CDR3 likely stems from a read error. It is unclear where the CDR3 begins or ends on the DNA, so no DNA is shown, and the CDR3 is as TCRdb lists it. The chain employs TRBV2 and TRBJ1-1. The CDR3 numbers 12 amino acids, ends counted. CDR1 and CDR2 from the germline V gene are SNHLY and FYNNEI. CDR3 loop: CASSEYGVAEAL.

This clonotype has at least ten counts. The chain uses TRBV7-9 and TRBJ2-1, with D uncertain. The CDR3 spans 12 residues. The V end was cut by 1 base, the J end by 13 bases, with 11 bases between. CDR1 and CDR2 from the germline V gene are SEHNR and FQNEAQ (reference sequence). As DNA, the CDR3 is TGTGCCAGCAGCTTAGGCCACGCGGTTCAGTTCTTC. It encodes CASSLGHAVQFF.

This clonotype was detected ten times or more. The CDR3 loop reads CASSFAGGKETQYF. As DNA, the CDR3 is TGTGCCAGCAGTTTTGCAGGGGGCAAAGAGACCCAGTACTTC. This rearrangement joins TRBV12-3 or TRBV12-4 to TRBJ2-5; TRBD1 matches 8 bases. CDR3 length: 14 residues. With 3 bases clipped from V and 3 bases from J, the junction kept 3 bases outside the gene matches.

The chain links TRBV20-1 to TRBJ2-5; D is perhaps TRBD2 (5 bases). V gave up 6 bases and J gave up 2 bases, with 13 bases separating them. Germline V gene sequence: CDR1 DFQATT, CDR2 SNEGSKA (reference sequence). The length of the CDR3 is 13 residues. The chain's CDR3 is CSANRRGQETQYF. The DNA for the CDR3 is TGCAGTGCAAACCGTCGGGGACAAGAGACCCAGTACTTC.

The chain employs TRBV9 and TRBJ1-5; 7 nucleotides align to TRBD1. V lost 2 bases, J lost 6 bases, and 11 bases stayed unmatched. Germline-derived CDR1 and CDR2 are SGDLS and YYNGEE. The CDR3 loop spans 16 amino acids. DNA for the CDR3: TGTGCCAGCAGCGTCTCCCCGACAGGGAGCGGTCAGCCCCAGCATTTT. It encodes CASSVSPTGSGQPQHF. Together with reference TRBV9 and TRBJ1-5, the CDR3 gives the full variable domain: DSGVTQTPKHLITATGQRVTLRCSPRSGDLSVYWYQQSLDQGLQFLIQYYNGEERAKGNILERFSAQQFPDLHSELNLSSLELGDSALYFCASSVSPTGSGQPQHFGDGTRLSIL.

Ten or more counts support this clonotype. The rearrangement uses TRBV20-1 and TRBJ2-3; 8 bases fit TRBD1. The CDR3 runs 16 residues. Trimming removed 5 bases from V and 0 bases from J; junction bases left unmatched: 10. In germline, CDR1 is DFQATT, CDR2 SNEGSKA (reference sequence). In DNA, the CDR3 is TGCAGTGCTCGAGGGCCGGGACAGGCGAGCACAGATACGCAGTATTTT. Amino acid sequence: CSARGPGQASTDTQYF.

This clonotype was seen ten or more times. The chain is built from TRBV2 and TRBJ2-1; D may be TRBD2 (6 bases). Germline assignment: CDR1 SNHLY and CDR2 FYNNEI. The CDR3 contains 17 residues. With 6 bases removed from V and 0 bases from J, the gap between germline ends came to 18 bases. CDR3: CASRAGGVLSSYNEQFF. In DNA form, the CDR3 reads TGTGCCAGCAGGGCCGGCGGGGTACTGAGCTCCTACAATGAGCAGTTCTTC.

The rearrangement uses TRBV7-2 and TRBJ2-7, with 8 positions matching TRBD1. The CDR3 runs to 14 residues. Germline loops: CDR1 SGHTA, CDR2 FQGNSA. V lost 5 bases and J lost 3; bases outside the gene matches: 6. CDR3 nucleotides: TGTGCCAGCAGCCCTCCGGGACAGGACTACGAGCAGTACTTC. Its translation is CASSPPGQDYEQYF.

Concerning this clonotype: A much bigger clone sits one base away, suggesting this may be a read error. The gene calls are TRBV2 and TRBJ2-3; D perhaps matches TRBD2 (6 bases). The germline V and J ends were trimmed by 8 bases and 4 bases, with 7 bases remaining between them. The CDR3 runs 11 residues. Germline assignment: CDR1 SNHLY and CDR2 FYNNEI. CDR3: CASGRSDTQYF. CDR3 nucleotides: TGTGCCAGCGGGAGGTCAGATACGCAGTATTTT.

The chain is built from TRBV2 and TRBJ2-7; D possibly corresponds to TRBD2 (5 bases). Germline V gene data show CDR1 as SNHLY and CDR2 as FYNNEI. V was shortened by 0 bases and J by 4 bases, with 10 bases between the two germline ends. The CDR3 extends over 14 amino acids. As DNA, the CDR3 is TGTGCCAGCAGTGAAGCAAGGTCGGGATACGAGCAGTACTTC. Its protein is CASSEARSGYEQYF.

This clonotype was seen at least ten times. The rearrangement links TRBV5-6 to TRBJ2-4; D is unclear. The germline V gene encodes CDR1 SGHDT and CDR2 YYEEEE. The CDR3 has 12 residues. The V and J ends lost 1 base and 13 bases respectively, with 12 bases between them. This CDR3 is CASSLSGSSQYF. The DNA for the CDR3 is TGTGCCAGCAGCTTGTCCGGGTCGTCACAGTACTTC. The entire variable domain, with the rest obtained from reference TRBV5-6 and TRBJ2-4, is as follows: DAGVTQSPTHLIKTRGQQVTLRCSPKSGHDTVSWYQQALGQGPQFIFQYYEEEERQRGNFPDRFSGHQFPNYSSELNVNALLLGDSALYLCASSLSGSSQYFGAGTRLSVL.

This clonotype appeared a few times. The chain has TRBV7-7 and TRBJ2-5; D possibly corresponds to TRBD2 (5 bases). Deletions cut 1 base from V and 8 bases from J, with 11 bases between. The CDR3 extends over 13 amino acids. Germline loops: CDR1 SSHAT, CDR2 FNYEAQ (reference sequence). The CDR3 sequence: CASSLGGPGTQYF. The DNA of the CDR3 is TGTGCCAGCAGCTTAGGAGGGCCAGGCACCCAGTACTTC. The full variable domain, with the rest looked up from reference TRBV7-7 and TRBJ2-5, is GAGVSQSPRYKVTKRGQDVTLRCDPISSHATLYWYQQALGQGPEFLTYFNYEAQPDKSGLPSDRFSAERPEGSISTLTIQRTEQRDSAMYRCASSLGGPGTQYFGPGTRLLVL.

This clonotype has a count of ten or more. The V and J genes are TRBV6-1 and TRBJ2-1; D might be TRBD1 (5 bases). Per the germline V gene, CDR1 is MNHNS and CDR2 is SASEGT. V shed 2 bases and J shed 5 bases, with 13 bases lying between them. The CDR3 is made up of 15 amino acids. The CDR3 DNA reads TGTGCCAGCAGTGAAACAGGTGCTACGGACAATGAGCAGTTCTTC. It yields the protein CASSETGATDNEQFF.

The chain has TRBV6-1 and TRBJ1-6, with TRBD1 matching over 8 bases. Per germline, CDR1 MNHNS and CDR2 SASEGT. The CDR3 totals 15 residues. V shed 3 bases and J 10 bases; nucleotides not matched to a gene: 8. The CDR3 DNA follows: TGTGCCAGCAGTGATAGACAGGGGCGCGGGTCACCCCTCCACTTT. Translating it yields CASSDRQGRGSPLHF.

This clonotype was observed many times. CDR3 nucleotides: TGCGCCAGCAGCGATGGTACCTATAGCAATCAGCCCCAGCATTTT. Translated, it gives CASSDGTYSNQPQHF. V gene TRBV5-1 combines with J gene TRBJ1-5; D gene uncertain. Germline loops: CDR1 SGHRS, CDR2 YFSETQ. The V end lost 4 bases, the J end lost 0 bases, and 11 bases lay between the germline ends. CDR3 length: 15 amino acids.

This clonotype has ten or more counts. The gene calls are TRBV20-1 and TRBJ2-7, with 14 bases fitting TRBD2. The ends lost 2 bases at V and 7 bases at J; junction bases unmatched: 4. CDR3 length: 14 residues. In germline, CDR1 is DFQATT, CDR2 SNEGSKA (reference sequence). CDR3 bases: TGCAGTGCTAGACGGGGGACTAGCGGGGGTGAGCAGTACTTC. Residues: CSARRGTSGGEQYF.

This clonotype has ten or more counts. The rearrangement links TRBV7-6 to TRBJ1-4; tentatively, D is TRBD1 (5 bases). The CDR3 loop spans 12 amino acids. CDR1 and CDR2 (germline): SGHVS, FNYEAQ. V was pared by 4 bases and J by 10 bases, with 10 bases between. The DNA for the CDR3 is TGTGCCAGCAGCTCACCCGACAGAAAACTGTTTTTT. Translating it yields CASSSPDRKLFF.

The genes are TRBV2 and TRBJ2-2, with D tentatively TRBD2 (6 bases). The germline V gene has CDR1 SNHLY and CDR2 FYNNEI. The CDR3 is made up of 16 amino acids. Trimming removed 6 bases from V and 3 bases from J, with 17 bases in between. For the CDR3, the DNA is TGTGCCAGCAGGATCCGGGACTTCACCCACACCGGGGAGCTGTTTTTT. Protein product: CASRIRDFTHTGELFF.

This clonotype was seen many times. This chain uses TRBV20-1 with TRBJ2-1; TRBD2 matches at 10 bases. The trim removed 0 bases at V and 1 base at J, leaving 6 bases unmatched. Germline V gene lookup returns CDR1 DFQATT and CDR2 SNEGSKA (reference sequence). This CDR3 spans 17 amino acids. The CDR3 loop reads CSARDDRTSGSYNEQFF. The CDR3 DNA sequence: TGCAGTGCTAGAGATGACCGGACTAGCGGATCCTACAATGAGCAGTTCTTC.

This clonotype was seen repeatedly, ten times or more. The chain joins TRBV24-1 to TRBJ2-3; perhaps TRBD2 as D (6 bases). The V gene lost 3 bases and the J gene lost 1 base, with 10 bases spanning the gap. The CDR3 has 15 residues. The V gene's germline CDR1 is KGHDR and CDR2 SFDVKD. The CDR3 DNA reads TGTGCCACCAGTGATAATGGCGGGGGCACAGATACGCAGTATTTT. Translated: CATSDNGGGTDTQYF.

This clonotype has ten or more counts. V is TRBV5-6 and J is TRBJ2-7; TRBD1 aligns across 8 bases. The CDR3 extends over 14 amino acids. The V gene end was trimmed by 2 bases and the J gene end by 5 bases; junction bases not matched to a gene: 6. Germline CDR1 reads SGHDT; CDR2 reads YYEEEE. The CDR3 DNA reads TGTGCCAGCAGCTTACAGGACAGGGACCACGAGCAGTACTTC. This gives the protein CASSLQDRDHEQYF.